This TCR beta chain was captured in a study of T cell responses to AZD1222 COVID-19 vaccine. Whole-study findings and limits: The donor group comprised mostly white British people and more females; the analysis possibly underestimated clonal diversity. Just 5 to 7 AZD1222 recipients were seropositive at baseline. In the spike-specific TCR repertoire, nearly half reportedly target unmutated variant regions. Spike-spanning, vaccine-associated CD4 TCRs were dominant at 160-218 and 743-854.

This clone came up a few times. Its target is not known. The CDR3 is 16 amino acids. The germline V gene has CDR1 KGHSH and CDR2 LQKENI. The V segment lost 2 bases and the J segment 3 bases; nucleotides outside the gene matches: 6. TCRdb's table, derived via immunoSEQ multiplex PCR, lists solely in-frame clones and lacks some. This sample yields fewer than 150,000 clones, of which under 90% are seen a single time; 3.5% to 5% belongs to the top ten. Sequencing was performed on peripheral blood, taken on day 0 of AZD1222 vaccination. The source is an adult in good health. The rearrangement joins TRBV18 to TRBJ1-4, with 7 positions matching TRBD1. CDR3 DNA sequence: TGTGCCAGCTCACCAGAGGGGGCGGTGGCTAATGAAAAACTGTTTTTT. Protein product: CASSPEGAVANEKLFF. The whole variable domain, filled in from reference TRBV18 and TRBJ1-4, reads NAGVMQNPRHLVRRRGQEARLRCSPMKGHSHVYWYRQLPEEGLKFMVYLQKENIIDESGMPKERFSAEFPKEGPSILRIQQVVRGDSAAYFCASSPEGAVANEKLFFGSGTQLSVL.